The 19 T cell receptor beta chains given below trace back to one sample, sequenced in a study of blood T cells in healthy people across ages. A second PCR of about 7 to 12 cycles used a sample-barcoded 5' primer and a J-beta primer mix. TCRdb re-called the 5' RACE reads with MiXCR, one entry per CDR3 protein. The sample shows fewer than 750,000 distinct CDR3 sequences, about 50% of them seen only once. The sequenced material came from blood. All receptors derive from a woman at least 80 years old in good health.

This clonotype has a handful of counts. The chain recombines TRBV28 with TRBJ2-3; 10 bases agree with TRBD2. Per the germline V gene, CDR1 is MDHEN and CDR2 is SYDVKM. Trimming took 1 base from V and 5 from J; bases not matched to a gene: 12. This CDR3 has 18 residues. This chain's CDR3 is CASSLYSSGSRAIDTQYF. CDR3 in DNA: TGTGCCAGCAGTTTATACTCTAGCGGGAGTCGGGCGATAGATACGCAGTATTTT.

Ten or more counts support this clonotype. The CDR3 bases are TGTGCCAGCTCGTCGCCTAGCGGTAGCTCCTACAATGAGCAGTTCTTC. It specifies CASSSPSGSSYNEQFF. The chain is built from TRBV28 and TRBJ2-1, with TRBD2 matching over 7 bases. CDR1 and CDR2 (germline): MDHEN, SYDVKM. J gave up 0 bases and V 8 bases, and 10 bases lay outside the gene matches. CDR3 length equals 16 residues.

This clonotype has a handful of counts. V usage is TRBV7-9 and J usage is TRBJ2-5; TRBD2 aligns across 8 bases. The J call may be wrong; the DNA end is better matched by TRBJ2-7. The CDR3 sequence is 12 residues long. Germline V lookup: CDR1 SEHNR, CDR2 FQNEAQ (reference sequence). The CDR3 sequence: CASSPGGDEQYF. The CDR3 nucleotides are TGTGCCAGCAGCCCCGGGGGGGACGAGCAGTACTTC.

The CDR3 spells CASSVEFRNEQYF. CDR3 DNA: TGTGCCAGCAGCGTAGAGTTCCGGAACGAGCAGTACTTC. The chain combines TRBV7-2 with TRBJ2-7; D unresolved. The CDR3 extends over 13 amino acids. Looked up from germline, CDR1 is SGHTA and CDR2 is FQGNSA. The V end was cut by 5 bases, the J end by 5 bases, with 13 bases between.

Regarding this clonotype: One end of the junction is discordant with germline, which a read error may explain. The genes are TRBV20-1 and TRBJ2-5, with a weak D call TRBD2 (5 bases). The CDR3 runs to 12 residues. Looked up from germline, CDR1 is DFQATT and CDR2 is SNEGSKA (reference sequence). CDR3 in amino acids: CSTRLYQETQYF. The CDR3 region has the DNA TGCAGTACTAGATTGTACCAAGAGACCCAGTACTTC.

V gene TRBV7-2 combines with J gene TRBJ2-3; D not resolved. Germline V gene sequence: CDR1 SGHTA, CDR2 FQGNSA. The CDR3 is 14 amino acids. Trimming removed 1 base from V and 5 bases from J, with 10 bases in between. The CDR3: CASSLGASGDTQYF. Written as DNA, the CDR3 is TGTGCCAGCAGCTTAGGGGCGAGTGGAGATACGCAGTATTTT.

This clonotype has a single count. V is TRBV30 and J is TRBJ2-1; D remains unclear. The CDR3 runs to 14 residues. The V and J ends lost 0 bases and 10 bases respectively, with 16 bases between them. In germline, CDR1 is GTSNPN, CDR2 SVGIG (reference sequence). This chain's CDR3 is CAWSVGLSYDEQFF. CDR3 bases: TGTGCCTGGAGTGTAGGGCTTTCCTACGACGAGCAGTTCTTC.

Concerning this clonotype: A much larger clone differs from this one at a single base, so this may be a read error. CDR3 sequence (DNA): TGCAGCGTTGGGTGGGGAAACACTGAAGCTTTCTTT. It is translated as CSVGWGNTEAFF. The chain uses TRBV29-1 and TRBJ1-1; no clear D gene. The CDR3 length is 12 residues. The germline V and J ends were trimmed by 4 bases and 2 bases, with 8 bases remaining between them. Germline CDR1 reads SQVTM; CDR2 reads ANQGSEA.

V and J are TRBV12-3 or TRBV12-4 and TRBJ1-2, with 7 bases aligning to TRBD1. The CDR3 runs 13 residues. V was clipped by 8 bases and J by 4 bases; unmatched bases: 7. The DNA of the CDR3 is TGTGCCAGCTGCAGGGGGGTTCTCTATGGCTACACCTTC. Protein product: CASCRGVLYGYTF.

The chain carries TRBV6-5 and TRBJ2-5; tentative D call: TRBD2 (6 bases). The CDR3 spans 15 residues. The germline CDR1 and CDR2 sequences are MNHEY and SVGAGI. The ends were cut back, 6 bases at V and 2 bases at J, with 16 bases in the middle. The CDR3 spells CASRTSGGGQETQYF. CDR3 in DNA: TGTGCCAGCAGGACGTCTGGTGGGGGGCAAGAGACCCAGTACTTC.

This clonotype showed up many times. The chain has TRBV12-3 or TRBV12-4 and TRBJ2-1, with 9 nucleotides matching TRBD1. J gave up 6 bases and V 5 bases, and 5 bases lay outside the gene matches. The CDR3 length is 14 residues. The CDR3 protein is CASSRTGVRNEQFF. In DNA, the CDR3 is TGTGCCAGCAGTCGGACAGGGGTACGCAATGAGCAGTTCTTC.

The rearrangement uses TRBV4-3 and TRBJ2-3; D remains ambiguous. Germline-derived CDR1 and CDR2 are LGHNA and YSLEER. The V gene lost 0 bases and the J gene lost 3 bases, with 10 bases spanning the gap. CDR3 length: 15 residues. CDR3 nucleotides: TGCGCCAGCAGCCAAGAGGCCAAAAGGACAGATACGCAGTATTTT. It yields the protein CASSQEAKRTDTQYF.

Comments on this clonotype: A read error may explain this, as a much larger clone is one base away. The genes are TRBV28 and TRBJ2-1; 9 bases are a match to TRBD1. CDR3 length equals 15 residues. CDR1 MDHEN and CDR2 SYDVKM come from the germline V gene. CDR3 sequence: CAGRTYRGQGNEQFF. CDR3 bases: TGTGCCGGCAGAACCTACAGGGGGCAAGGCAATGAGCAGTTCTTC.

The V call is TRBV5-1, the J call TRBJ1-3; no firm D call. Germline assignment: CDR1 SGHRS and CDR2 YFSETQ. The length of the CDR3 is 16 residues. The V end lost 1 base, the J end lost 3 bases, and 14 bases lay between the germline ends. The CDR3 region has the DNA TGCGCCAGCAGCTTGACCGCCGGTTTGAGTGGAAACACCATATATTTT. Amino acids: CASSLTAGLSGNTIYF.

This clonotype was recorded many times. This clone may be a read error of a much larger clone one base away. The gene calls are TRBV6-6 and TRBJ2-5; 10 bases agree with TRBD2. Germline CDR1 and CDR2: MNHNY and SVGAGI (reference sequence). This CDR3 has 15 amino acids. The J segment lost 11 bases and the V segment lost 8 bases, leaving 17 bases of the junction unmatched. The CDR3 sequence: CASGLMLAGEGEQYF. The CDR3 DNA follows: TGTGCCAGCGGCCTAATGCTAGCGGGAGAGGGTGAGCAGTACTTC.

This chain joins TRBV2 and TRBJ2-1, with 7 bases lining up with TRBD1. Losses at the gene ends were 4 bases for V and 6 bases for J; bases not matched to a gene: 6. The length of the CDR3 is 14 residues. Per the germline V gene, CDR1 is SNHLY and CDR2 is FYNNEI. The CDR3 loop reads CASSADRVGNEQFF. In nucleotides, the CDR3 is TGTGCCAGCAGTGCCGACAGGGTGGGCAATGAGCAGTTCTTC.

This clonotype has only a few counts. A much larger clone lies one base from this, so it may be a read error. The chain carries TRBV20-1 and TRBJ2-1, with 7 bases lining up with TRBD2. The J call may be mistaken, given a closer DNA end match to TRBJ2-7. Per the germline V gene, CDR1 is DFQATT and CDR2 is SNEGSKA (reference sequence). There are 16 residues in the CDR3. The CDR3 region has the DNA TGCAGTGCTAGAGATTTCGGGGGGTCATCCTACAATGAGCAGTACTTC. Amino acid sequence: CSARDFGGSSYNEQYF.

Points on this clonotype: A much larger clone sits a single nucleotide away, making a read error possible. The final CDR3 position lacks the conserved phenylalanine or tryptophan, pointing to a likely read error. The chain carries TRBV2 and TRBJ2-1; D could derive from TRBD1 or TRBD2 (6 bases each). Germline CDR1 reads SNHLY; CDR2 reads FYNNEI. The CDR3 runs to 14 residues. The germline V and J ends were trimmed by 8 bases and 4 bases, with 15 bases remaining between them. The CDR3 DNA reads as TGTGCCAGCGGGCGGGACAAACAGTACAATGAGCAGTTCTTA. It translates to CASGRDKQYNEQFL.

CDR3 nucleotides: TGCGCCAGCAGCCAAGCACAGAACAATGAGCAGTTCTTC. Amino acids: CASSQAQNNEQFF. This chain links TRBV4-1 with TRBJ2-1; D gene ambiguous. V was shortened by 1 base and J by 5 bases, with 6 bases between the two germline ends. This CDR3 is 13 amino acids long. CDR1 MGHRA and CDR2 YSYEKL come from the germline V gene.